These 23 T cell receptor beta chains were all obtained from the same sample, sequenced in a study of Ad26.COV2.S vaccination and SARS-CoV-2 variants. Profiling relied on immunoSEQ multiplex PCR, and the TCRdb table lists in-frame clones only, not all of them. The repertoire consists of approximately 420,000 clones, with roughly nine tenths occurring once and the leading ten covering roughly 3.5%. Treatment described: some 20 received Ad26.COV2.S at low or high dose, single or two shots; a few received placebo; per-sample allocation not given. At day 63 after the first vaccine or placebo injection, samples were drawn. This specimen was peripheral blood, taken in a trial of Ad26.COV2.S vaccine versus placebo. These receptors were collected from a person aged 18 to 65 who received the Ad26.COV2.S COVID-19 vaccine or a placebo.

The count of this clone is one. The gene calls are TRBV13 and TRBJ1-2; D is possibly TRBD1 (5 bases). The CDR3 consists of 16 residues. CDR1 and CDR2 (germline): PRHDT, FYEKMQ (reference sequence). The ends were cut back, 5 bases at V and 3 bases at J, with 19 bases in the middle. This CDR3 is CASSPPPTVGHYGYTF. In nucleotides, the CDR3 is TGTGCCAGCAGCCCCCCCCCGACAGTGGGTCACTATGGCTACACCTTC.

Only one count was recorded for this clone. The chain has TRBV19 and TRBJ1-5, with 9 bases identical to TRBD1. This CDR3 is built from 14 residues. Trimming cost V 6 bases and J 5 bases; bases outside gene matches: 5. CDR1 LNHDA and CDR2 SQIVND come from the germline V gene (reference sequence). CDR3: CASSATGGDQPQHF. CDR3 DNA: TGTGCCAGTAGCGCGACAGGGGGTGATCAGCCCCAGCATTTT.

This clone occurred a few times. The gene calls are TRBV6-1 and TRBJ2-1; 7 nucleotides agree with TRBD1. J was trimmed by 3 bases and V by 3 bases; bases with no gene match: 5. From germline, CDR1 is MNHNS and CDR2 SASEGT. The CDR3 consists of 15 residues. CDR3 DNA sequence: TGTGCCAGCAGTGACCCGGGACAGATCTACAATGAGCAGTTCTTC. Its protein is CASSDPGQIYNEQFF.

Of note for this clone: This may be a read error: a much more frequent sequence differs by one nucleotide. This chain uses TRBV7-9 with TRBJ1-1, with D unclear. Germline lookup yields CDR1 SEHNR and CDR2 FQNEAQ (reference sequence). This CDR3 region has 12 residues. Between the trimmed V and J ends, which lost 4 bases and 0 bases, there was a span of 3 bases. The CDR3 reads CASSSMNTEAFF. In nucleotides, the CDR3 is TGTGCCAGCAGCTCTATGAACACTGAAGCTTTCTTT.

V is TRBV10-3 and J is TRBJ2-7, with 9 positions matching TRBD2. The ends lost 4 bases at V and 3 bases at J; junction bases unmatched: 4. There are 14 residues in the CDR3. The germline CDR1 and CDR2 sequences are ENHRY and SYGVKD. CDR3 residues: CAISAGTSSYEQYF. The CDR3 nucleotides are TGTGCCATCAGTGCCGGGACTAGCAGCTACGAGCAGTACTTC.

V usage is TRBV7-9 and J usage is TRBJ2-5; 7 positions agree with TRBD2. Trimming removed 0 bases from V and 5 bases from J; junction bases left unmatched: 3. Germline V gene data show CDR1 as SEHNR and CDR2 as FQNEAQ (reference sequence). The CDR3 covers 14 residues. The CDR3 loop reads CASSLAAGDETQYF. As DNA, the CDR3 is TGTGCCAGCAGCTTAGCGGCGGGGGATGAGACCCAGTACTTC.

CDR3 sequence (DNA): TGCAGTGCTAGTCGGATAAGCGGGGGAACCTACGAGCAGTACTTC. Its translation: CSASRISGGTYEQYF. The rearrangement links TRBV20-1 to TRBJ2-7; 8 nucleotides align to TRBD2. V shed 3 bases and J 2 bases; nucleotides not matched to a gene: 9. Germline-derived CDR1 and CDR2 are DFQATT and SNEGSKA (reference sequence). The CDR3 consists of 15 residues.

The chain links TRBV10-2 to TRBJ2-7, with D possibly being TRBD2 (6 bases). The V end was cut by 7 bases, the J end by 7 bases, with 17 bases between. The germline CDR1 and CDR2 sequences are WSHSY and SAAADI. CDR3 size: 13 residues. CDR3 DNA: TGCGCCAGCATCGGGGACTCGTTCGTAGAGCAGTACTTC. The encoded protein is CASIGDSFVEQYF.

This clone was observed once. The CDR3: CASSQDGSGRIGEQYF. Written as DNA, the CDR3 is TGTGCCAGCAGCCAAGATGGTAGCGGCCGGATCGGGGAGCAGTACTTC. V usage is TRBV4-2 and J usage is TRBJ2-7; a possible D gene is TRBD2 (6 bases). V lost 0 bases to trimming and J lost 7 bases, with 19 bases between them. Per germline, CDR1 LGHNA and CDR2 YNFKEQ. There are 16 residues in the CDR3.

V and J are TRBV5-1 and TRBJ2-2; TRBD2 is a possible D gene (6 bases). The V gene lost 0 bases and the J gene lost 4 bases, with 10 bases spanning the gap. The germline gives CDR1 SGHRS, CDR2 YFSETQ. The CDR3 totals 15 residues. The CDR3 loop reads CASSLVSSATGELFF. In nucleotides, the CDR3 is TGCGCCAGCAGCTTGGTATCTAGCGCCACCGGGGAGCTGTTTTTT.

The J gene is TRBJ2-3, the V gene TRBV5-8; D is undetermined. Trimming pared 4 bases from V and 2 bases from J, leaving 17 bases between. The CDR3 length is 16 residues. Germline V lookup: CDR1 SGHTS, CDR2 YDEGEE. CDR3 residues: CASSGYRRPLTDTQYF. CDR3 in DNA: TGTGCCAGCAGCGGGTATAGGAGACCCCTCACAGATACGCAGTATTTT.

This rearrangement joins TRBV7-6 to TRBJ1-1, with a tentative D call TRBD1 (5 bases). The V gene lost 3 bases and the J gene lost 1 base, with 6 bases spanning the gap. The germline V gene encodes CDR1 SGHVS and CDR2 FNYEAQ. The CDR3 extends over 13 amino acids. DNA for the CDR3: TGTGCCAGCAGCTTGCAGGGGAACACTGAAGCTTTCTTT. Translation: CASSLQGNTEAFF. Supplemented by reference TRBV7-6 and TRBJ1-1, the full variable domain reads GAGVSQSPRYKVTKRGQDVALRCDPISGHVSLYWYRQALGQGPEFLTYFNYEAQQDKSGLPNDRFSAERPEGSISTLTIQRTEQRDSAMYRCASSLQGNTEAFFGQGTRLTVV.

The chain couples TRBV7-8 to TRBJ1-1; 7 nucleotides agree with TRBD1. Germline V lookup: CDR1 SGHVS, CDR2 FQNEAQ. This CDR3 has 15 amino acids. V dropped 5 bases and J dropped 4; count of bases not matched to a gene: 10. The CDR3 bases are TGTGCCAGCAGCCCACCTACAGGGGCGGGCACTGAAGCTTTCTTT. It translates to CASSPPTGAGTEAFF. Full variable domain (outside the CDR3, taken from reference TRBV7-8 and TRBJ1-1): GAGVSQSPRYKVAKRGQDVALRCDPISGHVSLFWYQQALGQGPEFLTYFQNEAQLDKSGLPSDRFFAERPEGSVSTLKIQRTQQEDSAVYLCASSPPTGAGTEAFFGQGTRLTVV.

The chain links TRBV11-2 to TRBJ2-5; D uncertain. This CDR3 is 15 amino acids long. Germline CDR1 and CDR2: SGHAT and FQNNGV. Trimming removed 4 bases from V and 3 bases from J, with 15 bases in between. CDR3 residues: CASSSGSVREETQYF. The DNA of the CDR3 is TGTGCCAGCAGCTCGGGTTCTGTCCGCGAAGAGACCCAGTACTTC.

The rearrangement uses TRBV15 and TRBJ2-7, with 7 bases aligning to TRBD1. V lost 5 bases to trimming and J lost 6 bases; unmatched junction nucleotides: 7. Germline V gene data show CDR1 as LNHNV and CDR2 as YYDKDF (reference sequence). The CDR3 runs 13 residues. In DNA form, the CDR3 reads TGTGCCACCAGCCGGGACAGATCCGGCGAGCAGTACTTC. This encodes CATSRDRSGEQYF.

The chain is built from TRBV3-1 (or the pseudogene TRBV3-2) and TRBJ2-5, with 7 nucleotides matching TRBD1. The germline gives CDR1 LGHDT, CDR2 YNNKEL (reference sequence). Germline trimming cut 5 bases from V and 6 bases from J; bases unmatched to any gene: 6. There are 13 residues in the CDR3. CDR3 amino acids: CASSTGQKKTQYF. The CDR3 DNA reads as TGTGCCAGCAGCACGGGACAGAAAAAGACCCAGTACTTC.

The chain combines TRBV7-8 with TRBJ2-1, with TRBD1 identical over 8 bases. With 6 bases clipped from V and 4 bases from J, the junction kept 11 bases outside the gene matches. This CDR3 spans 16 amino acids. CDR1 and CDR2 (germline): SGHVS, FQNEAQ. This chain's CDR3 is CASSQVQGGLYNEQFF. The CDR3 region has the DNA TGTGCCAGCAGTCAAGTACAGGGGGGCCTGTACAATGAGCAGTTCTTC.

In this sample, this clone turned up once. The chain has TRBV6-6 and TRBJ1-1; 8 bases align to TRBD1. The CDR3 length is 14 residues. V dropped 2 bases and J dropped 5; count of bases not matched to a gene: 4. CDR1 is MNHNY and CDR2 is SVGAGI in the germline V gene (reference sequence). This chain's CDR3 is CASSYDRGRTEAFF. CDR3 in DNA: TGTGCCAGCAGTTACGACAGGGGAAGGACTGAAGCTTTCTTT.

A word on this clone: The junction shows a germline mismatch at one end, possibly a read error. The chain joins TRBV6-5 to TRBJ1-5; D gene unclear. The germline gives CDR1 MNHEY, CDR2 SVGAGI. The CDR3 extends over 13 amino acids. CDR3 loop: CASRHDNQPQPDF. CDR3 nucleotide sequence: TGTGCCAGCAGACACGACAATCAGCCCCAGCCCGATTTT.

The genes are TRBV12-3 or TRBV12-4 and TRBJ1-1; D unclear. The ends were cut back, 10 bases at V and 4 bases at J, with 13 bases in the middle. The CDR3 consists of 12 residues. CDR3 DNA sequence: TGTGCCACCAGGATCCCGGGCACTGAAGCTTTCTTT. This sequence encodes CATRIPGTEAFF.

This clone was picked up one time. The rearrangement uses TRBV2 and TRBJ2-7; D might be TRBD1 (6 bases). V dropped 6 bases and J dropped 3 bases, with 12 bases sitting between them. The germline CDR1 and CDR2 sequences are SNHLY and FYNNEI. The CDR3 has 13 amino acids. In DNA form, the CDR3 reads TGTGCCAGCAGCCGGGACACAAACTACGAGCAGTACTTC. Translated, it gives CASSRDTNYEQYF.

The rearrangement joins TRBV3-1 (or the pseudogene TRBV3-2) to TRBJ2-6, with D perhaps matching TRBD1 or TRBD2 (5 bases each). The germline CDR1 and CDR2 sequences are LGHDT and YNNKEL (reference sequence). V lost 4 bases to trimming and J lost 0 bases, with 16 bases between them. CDR3 length equals 18 residues. The CDR3 coding sequence is TGTGCCAGCAGCCTCCGGGACGGCAGATCCTCTGGGGCCAACGTCCTGACTTTC. It yields the protein CASSLRDGRSSGANVLTF.

This chain connects TRBV19 to TRBJ2-3, with D perhaps TRBD1 or TRBD2 (5 bases each). V was trimmed by 5 bases and J by 5 bases, leaving 17 bases between them. CDR1 LNHDA and CDR2 SQIVND come from the germline V gene (reference sequence). The CDR3 runs 15 residues. The CDR3 DNA reads TGTGCCAGTAGTTTGGGGACGCCCCGAGGAGATACGCAGTATTTT. The encoded protein is CASSLGTPRGDTQYF.